What follows are 30 T cell receptor beta chains derived from one specimen sequenced in a study of T cell responses to AZD1222 COVID-19 vaccine. Clones were read by immunoSEQ multiplex PCR, and TCRdb kept only the in-frame ones, dropping some. The sample includes some 120,000 clones, about 90% of them seen just once. Sequencing was performed on peripheral blood, taken on day 0 of AZD1222 vaccination. The receptors were sampled from an adult in good health.

The chain employs TRBV7-9 and TRBJ1-6, with 7 nucleotides matching TRBD1. Germline assignment: CDR1 SEHNR and CDR2 FQNEAQ (reference sequence). The J segment lost 7 bases and the V segment lost 5 bases, leaving 11 bases of the junction unmatched. The CDR3 is 16 residues long. The CDR3 nucleotides are TGTGCCAGCAGCGACCCGTCCGGGACAGCAAATTCACCCCTCCACTTT. Residues: CASSDPSGTANSPLHF.

V is TRBV29-1 and J is TRBJ2-1; 11 nucleotides match TRBD2. CDR1 is SQVTM, CDR2 ANQGSEA, per germline. The CDR3 contains 14 residues. The V segment lost 7 bases and the J segment 6 bases; nucleotides outside the gene matches: 8. The CDR3 DNA reads as TGCAGCGGGGGGTCTAGCGGGAGGTTCAATGAGCAGTTCTTC. It yields the protein CSGGSSGRFNEQFF.

The chain combines TRBV7-9 with TRBJ2-7; D ambiguous. Germline CDR1 and CDR2: SEHNR and FQNEAQ (reference sequence). V lost 3 bases and J lost 6, with 15 bases in between. The CDR3 runs to 14 residues. DNA for the CDR3: TGTGCCAGCAGCTTGGAATTGAAGGAGAGCGAGCAGTACTTC. Protein sequence: CASSLELKESEQYF.

This chain joins TRBV30 and TRBJ2-5; D gene unclear. The CDR3 has 13 residues. Between the trimmed V and J ends, which lost 0 bases and 3 bases, there was a span of 8 bases. Germline values: CDR1 GTSNPN, CDR2 SVGIG (reference sequence). CDR3 loop: CAWSVSVKETQYF. CDR3 coding DNA: TGTGCCTGGAGTGTATCGGTGAAAGAGACCCAGTACTTC. The complete variable domain, with remaining parts taken from reference TRBV30 and TRBJ2-5, reads SQTIHQWPATLVQPVGSPLSLECTVEGTSNPNLYWYRQAAGRGLQLLFYSVGIGQISSEVPQNLSASRPQDRQFILSSKKLLLSDSGFYLCAWSVSVKETQYFGPGTRLLVL.

For the CDR3, the DNA is TGTGCCAGCAGCCGGGACAGCTCCTACAATGAGCAGTTCTTC. It codes for CASSRDSSYNEQFF. The chain uses TRBV7-9 and TRBJ2-1; 7 bases are shared with TRBD1. The CDR3 has 14 residues. V shed 5 bases and J 0 bases; nucleotides not matched to a gene: 1. The V gene's germline CDR1 is SEHNR and CDR2 FQNEAQ (reference sequence). The full variable domain, its missing parts supplied by reference TRBV7-9 and TRBJ2-1, is DTGVSQNPRHKITKRGQNVTFRCDPISEHNRLYWYRQTLGQGPEFLTYFQNEAQLEKSRLLSDRFSAERPKGSFSTLEIQRTEQGDSAMYLCASSRDSSYNEQFFGPGTRLTVL.

This chain joins TRBV6-4 and TRBJ2-5; TRBD2 matches at 12 bases. Per germline, CDR1 MRHNA and CDR2 SNTAGT. CDR3 length: 16 amino acids. V was clipped by 8 bases and J by 4 bases; unmatched bases: 11. DNA for the CDR3: TGTGCCAGCCAGAACCAGACTAGCGGGAGAAGAGAGACCCAGTACTTC. As protein: CASQNQTSGRRETQYF.

The chain employs TRBV19 and TRBJ2-5; either TRBD1 or TRBD2 may fit D (5 bases each). V lost 7 bases to trimming and J lost 1 base, with 19 bases between them. Germline assignment: CDR1 LNHDA and CDR2 SQIVND (reference sequence). The CDR3 runs to 16 residues. The CDR3 here is CASTPGGEGLQETQYF. The DNA for the CDR3 is TGTGCCAGTACCCCTGGGGGAGAAGGACTCCAAGAGACCCAGTACTTC.

This clone was seen once. This chain links TRBV7-3 with TRBJ2-5, with D uncertain. This CDR3 is 13 amino acids long. Trimming removed 2 bases at V and 1 base at J, with 5 bases between. Germline-derived CDR1 and CDR2 are SGHTA and FQGTGA. The CDR3: CASSLHIQETQYF. DNA for the CDR3: TGTGCCAGCAGCTTACATATCCAAGAGACCCAGTACTTC.

The sample holds a few counts of this clone. The V gene is TRBV24-1, the J gene TRBJ2-7, with D hard to call. Trimming left V 3 bases short and J 4 bases short, with 9 bases between. CDR3 length: 13 residues. Germline CDR1 KGHDR, CDR2 SFDVKD. This chain's CDR3 is CATSDKDRYEQYF. The CDR3 nucleotides are TGTGCCACCAGTGATAAGGACCGATACGAGCAGTACTTC.

This sequence joins TRBV5-4 and TRBJ2-1; tentative D call: TRBD1 (6 bases). Germline loops: CDR1 SGHNT, CDR2 YYREEE (reference sequence). Trimming took 4 bases from V and 2 from J, leaving 10 bases between them. The CDR3 spans 14 residues. This CDR3 is CASSERGTYNEQFF. In DNA form, the CDR3 reads TGTGCCAGCAGCGAGAGGGGGACCTACAATGAGCAGTTCTTC.

The J gene is TRBJ2-7, the V gene TRBV4-2; D is undetermined. Germline lookup yields CDR1 LGHNA and CDR2 YNFKEQ. This CDR3 comprises 15 residues. Trimming removed 4 bases at V and 3 bases at J, with 16 bases between. CDR3 in amino acids: CASSLRLGIYYEQYF. The CDR3 DNA is TGTGCCAGCAGCCTACGACTGGGAATTTACTACGAGCAGTACTTC.

This chain connects TRBV7-2 to TRBJ2-7, with unresolved D. This CDR3 is 15 amino acids long. CDR1 is SGHTA, CDR2 FQGNSA, per germline. Trimming shortened V by 5 bases and J by 0 bases, and 14 bases separated the two germline ends. CDR3 coding DNA: TGTGCCAGCAGCCCCGGGTTAGCTGGCTCCTACGAGCAGTACTTC. The encoded protein is CASSPGLAGSYEQYF.

The chain recombines TRBV28 with TRBJ2-3; 8 nucleotides line up with TRBD2. The J segment lost 2 bases and the V segment lost 2 bases, leaving 3 bases of the junction unmatched. This CDR3 region has 15 residues. CDR1 is MDHEN, CDR2 SYDVKM, per germline. This CDR3 is CASSLTSGNTDTQYF. The CDR3 DNA sequence: TGTGCCAGCAGTTTAACTAGCGGTAACACAGATACGCAGTATTTT. Complete variable domain (other parts from reference TRBV28 and TRBJ2-3): DVKVTQSSRYLVKRTGEKVFLECVQDMDHENMFWYRQDPGLGLRLIYFSYDVKMKEKGDIPEGYSVSREKKERFSLILESASTNQTSMYLCASSLTSGNTDTQYFGPGTRLTVL.

The chain couples TRBV19 to TRBJ2-1; D unclear. The germline gives CDR1 LNHDA, CDR2 SQIVND (reference sequence). Trimming left V 5 bases short and J 8 bases short, with 16 bases between. The CDR3 runs 14 residues. The CDR3 DNA follows: TGTGCCAGTAGTTTTCAGGCGTCCCAAGATGAGCAGTTCTTC. Amino acids: CASSFQASQDEQFF. Full variable domain (remainder filled in from reference TRBV19 and TRBJ2-1): DGGITQSPKYLFRKEGQNVTLSCEQNLNHDAMYWYRQDPGQGLRLIYYSQIVNDFQKGDIAEGYSVSREKKESFPLTVTSAQKNPTAFYLCASSFQASQDEQFFGPGTRLTVL.

This chain links TRBV5-5 with TRBJ1-3; unclear D gene. Germline V lookup: CDR1 SGHKS, CDR2 YYEKEE (reference sequence). The CDR3 runs to 16 residues. Trimming pared 0 bases from V and 0 bases from J, leaving 10 bases between. The CDR3 DNA follows: TGTGCCAGCAGCTTGGAGGTGATTTACTCTGGAAACACCATATATTTT. This codes for CASSLEVIYSGNTIYF.

This clone showed up just once. V usage is TRBV6-5 and J usage is TRBJ1-2, with TRBD1 matching over 7 bases. The CDR3 extends over 15 amino acids. V gave up 5 bases and J gave up 6 bases; unmatched junction bases: 12. Germline V gene data show CDR1 as MNHEY and CDR2 as SVGAGI. The DNA of the CDR3 is TGTGCCAGCAGTAGGGACAGCCGTGCAAAGGATGGCTACACCTTC. It translates to CASSRDSRAKDGYTF.

The chain links TRBV5-5 to TRBJ1-4, with a possible D match to TRBD1 (6 bases). The CDR3 runs to 15 residues. V lost 0 bases and J lost 10, with 16 bases in between. In germline, CDR1 is SGHKS, CDR2 YYEKEE (reference sequence). The CDR3 spells CASSLGQEEFGKLFF. The CDR3 region has the DNA TGTGCCAGCAGCTTGGGACAGGAGGAGTTCGGAAAACTGTTTTTT.

The chain uses TRBV7-2 and TRBJ1-1; D not certain. Germline CDR1 SGHTA, CDR2 FQGNSA. Trimming took off 8 bases at V and 0 bases at J, with 7 bases between the two ends. The CDR3 extends over 12 amino acids. CDR3 sequence (DNA): TGTGCCAGCCAACGGGTGAACACTGAAGCTTTCTTT. This codes for CASQRVNTEAFF. The entire variable domain, with the rest obtained from reference TRBV7-2 and TRBJ1-1, is as follows: GAGVSQSPSNKVTEKGKDVELRCDPISGHTALYWYRQSLGQGLEFLIYFQGNSAPDKSGLPSDRFSAERTGGSVSTLTIQRTQQEDSAVYLCASQRVNTEAFFGQGTRLTVV.

This clone has only one observation. One junction end does not reproduce the germline sequence, and a read error may be involved. This chain uses TRBV6-1 with TRBJ2-7, with 9 bases matching TRBD1. The CDR3 has 15 residues. Looked up from germline, CDR1 is MNHNS and CDR2 is SASEGT. This CDR3 reads CASSQAGGQGYEQYF. The CDR3 nucleotides are TGTGCCAGCAGTCAAGCCGGTGGACAGGGGTACGAGCAGTACTTC.

This clone was counted a few times. The chain carries TRBV7-9 and TRBJ1-6; no definite D call. Germline CDR1 reads SEHNR; CDR2 reads FQNEAQ (reference sequence). V shed 1 base and J shed 3 bases, with 10 bases lying between them. The CDR3 sequence is 16 residues long. The CDR3 region is CASSLGAGFYNSPLHF. DNA for the CDR3: TGTGCCAGCAGCTTAGGAGCGGGGTTCTATAATTCACCCCTCCACTTT. Filled out from reference TRBV7-9 and TRBJ1-6, the complete variable domain reads DTGVSQNPRHKITKRGQNVTFRCDPISEHNRLYWYRQTLGQGPEFLTYFQNEAQLEKSRLLSDRFSAERPKGSFSTLEIQRTEQGDSAMYLCASSLGAGFYNSPLHFGNGTRLTVT.

The rearrangement joins TRBV6-5 to TRBJ2-7; 8 bases map to TRBD2. The CDR3 contains 14 residues. Trimming removed 2 bases from V and 3 bases from J; junction bases left unmatched: 3. Germline values: CDR1 MNHEY, CDR2 SVGAGI. CDR3 bases: TGTGCCAGCAGTTACGCGGGGGGAGGCTACGAGCAGTACTTC. This translates into CASSYAGGGYEQYF.

The CDR3 nucleotides read TGTGCCAGCAGCGTAGACCTATCTAATGAAAAACTGTTTTTT. It specifies CASSVDLSNEKLFF. The chain recombines TRBV9 with TRBJ1-4; D remains unclear. Trimming left V 0 bases short and J 3 bases short, with 6 bases between. This CDR3 comprises 14 residues. Germline lookup yields CDR1 SGDLS and CDR2 YYNGEE.

The J gene is TRBJ1-1, the V gene TRBV19; D is perhaps TRBD1 (5 bases). Germline V gives CDR1 LNHDA, CDR2 SQIVND (reference sequence). The CDR3 runs 16 residues. V was trimmed by 1 base and J by 1 base, leaving 13 bases between them. CDR3 protein: CASSIGGIGTNTEAFF. The CDR3, as DNA: TGTGCCAGTAGTATAGGGGGCATAGGGACGAACACTGAAGCTTTCTTT.

CDR3 in DNA: TGTGCCAGCAGCTCCCCCACAGGAAGGGGGGCCGGGGAGCTGTTTTTT. It specifies CASSSPTGRGAGELFF. The chain couples TRBV5-4 to TRBJ2-2; D may be TRBD1 or TRBD2 (6 bases each). Germline lookup yields CDR1 SGHNT and CDR2 YYREEE (reference sequence). V lost 3 bases, J lost 6 bases, and 18 bases lay in between. The CDR3 consists of 16 residues.

This chain joins TRBV14 and TRBJ2-2; 7 bases are a match to TRBD2. V trimming: 0 bases; J trimming: 1 base; junction bases outside the gene matches: 20. The CDR3 spans 22 residues. Germline values: CDR1 SGHDN, CDR2 FVKESK. CDR3 sequence: CASSQDWDSTSVLYGNTGELFF. CDR3 coding DNA: TGTGCCAGCAGCCAAGACTGGGACTCCACTAGCGTTTTATATGGGAACACCGGGGAGCTGTTTTTT. The full variable domain, its missing parts supplied by reference TRBV14 and TRBJ2-2, is EAGVTQFPSHSVIEKGQTVTLRCDPISGHDNLYWYRRVMGKEIKFLLHFVKESKQDESGMPNNRFLAERTGGTYSTLKVQPAELEDSGVYFCASSQDWDSTSVLYGNTGELFFGEGSRLTVL.

This chain joins TRBV5-1 and TRBJ2-7; D gene uncertain. V lost 2 bases to trimming and J lost 5 bases, with 8 bases between them. Germline V gene lookup returns CDR1 SGHRS and CDR2 YFSETQ. The CDR3 is made up of 12 amino acids. Here the CDR3 DNA reads TGCGCCAGCAGCTTTTCCCCTAACGAGCAGTACTTC. It is translated as CASSFSPNEQYF.

The chain's CDR3 is CASSLARQGGTELFF. Here the CDR3 DNA reads TGTGCCAGCAGCTTGGCCCGGCAGGGAGGTACAGAGCTGTTTTTT. V gene TRBV5-4 combines with J gene TRBJ2-2; weak D call: TRBD2 (6 bases). The CDR3 totals 15 residues. V lost 0 bases, J lost 11 bases, and 17 bases lay in between. Germline V lookup: CDR1 SGHNT, CDR2 YYREEE (reference sequence).

Written as DNA, the CDR3 is TGTGCCAGCAGCTTAAGGTTAACGGGATCCTCGGATACGCAGTATTTT. Translation: CASSLRLTGSSDTQYF. The chain combines TRBV7-6 with TRBJ2-3, with a weak D call TRBD2 (5 bases). There are 16 residues in the CDR3. CDR1 SGHVS and CDR2 FNYEAQ come from the germline V gene. The V gene lost 2 bases and the J gene lost 6 bases, with 18 bases spanning the gap.

The chain is built from TRBV4-1 and TRBJ2-3, with TRBD2 matching 8 bases. Germline V gene lookup returns CDR1 MGHRA and CDR2 YSYEKL. V dropped 4 bases and J dropped 2; count of bases not matched to a gene: 8. This CDR3 has 16 amino acids. The CDR3 loop reads CASSRAPAGVTDTQYF. In DNA, the CDR3 is TGCGCCAGCAGCCGAGCCCCAGCGGGAGTCACAGATACGCAGTATTTT.

The J gene is TRBJ1-1, the V gene TRBV28, with unresolved D. The ends were cut back, 3 bases at V and 4 bases at J, with 6 bases in the middle. This CDR3 has 12 amino acids. CDR1 MDHEN and CDR2 SYDVKM come from the germline V gene. In DNA, the CDR3 is TGTGCCAGCAGTTTCGGGGTCACTGAAGCTTTCTTT. Encoded protein: CASSFGVTEAFF.